The T cell receptor beta chain described here comes from a study of neoadjuvant anti-PD-1 for oral cavity cancer (dated by TCRdb to the early 2020s). Broadly, across the study: Patients mostly received three to four biweekly doses of nivolumab at 3 mg/kg before curative-intent surgical resection. Responders were defined as patients with complete response, partial response or stable disease by RECIST 1.1; non-responders were defined as patients with progression. For patients who did not progress, a fourth nivolumab dose was given around day 43, followed by definitive surgical resection on days 50-56. A 33% response rate was observed in the parent correlative cohort, in which more than ten patients were included. On the study overall, not on this receptor specifically: A higher pretreatment blood Treg/Th17 ratio correlated with both higher pretreatment blood TCRbeta clonality and lower post-treatment tumor TCRbeta clonality. Greater tumor shrinkage was correlated with larger post-treatment sizes of preexisting intratumoral clones, suggesting that expansion of preexisting clones contributed to response. Only a few patients per response group were included in the TCR analyses, and the authors called for validation in larger cohorts.

This clone was recorded a few times. What this receptor recognizes is not known. The input lacks base qualities; no much larger clone sits a single base away. Including cysteine and phenylalanine, the CDR3 has 13 amino acids. Solely the CDR3 DNA is kept, with 39 bases framed from the first base. The junction shows trimming of 3 bases on V and 7 bases on J, plus 12 bases between the germline ends. From a lookup of the germline V gene, CDR1 and CDR2 are SNHLY and FYNNEI. For survey sequencing, tumor libraries mostly used approximately 5 ug of input genomic DNA, with two replicates for each sample. TCRbeta libraries were prepared with the immunoSEQ hsTCRbeta kit according to the manufacturer's instructions. Sequencing of the completed libraries took place using an Illumina NovaSeq 6000 S4 flow cell after they had been pooled to around 3.3 nM. Turning to the authors' computational methods: The immunoSEQ Analyzer handled quality control and preprocessing of the raw data. The analysis was restricted to productive rearrangements, with each unique CDR3 amino acid sequence defining a clonotype. Repertoire clonality was estimated as the Gini-Simpson index, which was computed with the R package tcR. Student's t test was used to compare Gini indices, and Pearson correlation was used to assess associations with tumor size change. TCRdb obtained this table from immuneACCESS and retained in-frame rearrangements with V and J assigned. These tables miss some clones; where compared with another copy, unresolved V genes account for less than half of the shortfall, and the remainder is unexplained. V and J calls and clone size follow that table, whereas D and trimming were derived from the DNA. Present in this sample are 14,000 to 15,000 clones, approximately 40% of which were seen just once. The ten most abundant clones make up around 40% of the sample.

The time point label for this specimen denotes: after neoadjuvant nivolumab, at surgical resection. None of the patients had received prior systemic or radiation treatment, and all were newly diagnosed with stage II-IVA oral cavity squamous cell carcinoma. Everyone in the cohort had locally advanced, HPV-negative oral cavity squamous cell carcinoma. The samples were obtained from a longitudinal correlative study of a single-arm phase II trial testing neoadjuvant nivolumab in oral cavity squamous cell carcinoma. Subject-matched pre- and post-treatment PBMCs and tumors from three responders and three non-responders underwent genomic DNA-based TCRbeta sequencing. The Maxwell RSC DNA from Tissue kit was used to isolate genomic DNA from tumor tissue.

The rearrangement joined TRBV2 to TRBJ1-1; a tentative D call is TRBD1 (5 bases match). The sequences come from tumor tissue, collected after nivolumab (anti-PD-1) treatment. The receptor was derived from a person between 35 and 79 years old with oral cavity squamous cell carcinoma. This receptor carries the CDR3 CASSEGAGFEAFF. The nucleotide sequence reads TGTGCCAGCAGTGAGGGAGCAGGGTTTGAAGCTTTCTTT.